A single sample gave rise to the 21 T cell receptor beta chains below, sequenced in a study of cytomegalovirus exposure and HLA in healthy donors. The PCR used 60 Vbeta and 13 Jbeta primers. Method: immunoSEQ multiplex PCR; TCRdb's copy keeps in-frame clones and lacks some. Among roughly 180,000 clones, roughly 9.5% were seen once, and the ten largest hold less than 1.5%. What was sequenced was PBMCs. The receptor set was obtained from a woman under 40 in good health and CMV-seropositive.

As concerns this clone: Other DNA variants within this sample encode the same CDR3. In DNA form, the CDR3 reads TGCAGCGTAAGAAGCGGGAGAACCTACGAGCAGTACTTC. As protein: CSVRSGRTYEQYF. The chain has TRBV29-1 and TRBJ2-7; 8 bases align to TRBD2. This CDR3 spans 13 amino acids. Germline lookup yields CDR1 SQVTM and CDR2 ANQGSEA. With V trimmed by 6 bases and J by 2 bases, 6 bases remained unmatched.

This chain links TRBV7-6 with TRBJ2-7; maybe TRBD1 (7 bases). The V gene's germline CDR1 is SGHVS and CDR2 FNYEAQ. The V gene lost 1 base and the J gene lost 0 bases, with 10 bases spanning the gap. The CDR3 has 15 residues. CDR3 residues: CASSLGGDSSYEQYF. For the CDR3, the DNA is TGTGCCAGCAGCTTAGGCGGGGACAGCTCCTACGAGCAGTACTTC.

This clone was seen a few times. CDR3 in DNA: TGTGCCAGCAGCCCATGGACTAGCGGCTTAGAGACCCAGTACTTC. Translated: CASSPWTSGLETQYF. This chain links TRBV4-2 with TRBJ2-5; the match to TRBD2 covers 10 bases. Germline-derived CDR1 and CDR2 are LGHNA and YNFKEQ. V gave up 4 bases and J gave up 4 bases; unmatched junction bases: 6. The CDR3 is 15 amino acids.

Concerning this clone: The identical CDR3 is also encoded by other nucleotide sequences in the sample. V and J are TRBV5-1 and TRBJ2-7; the match to TRBD1 covers 7 bases. CDR1 and CDR2 from the germline V gene are SGHRS and YFSETQ. The V segment lost 4 bases and the J segment 7 bases; nucleotides outside the gene matches: 2. This CDR3 is 11 amino acids long. The CDR3 bases are TGCGCCAGCAGCCTACAGGGGGAGCAGTACTTC. This codes for CASSLQGEQYF. The full variable domain, its missing parts supplied by reference TRBV5-1 and TRBJ2-7, is KAGVTQTPRYLIKTRGQQVTLSCSPISGHRSVSWYQQTPGQGLQFLFEYFSETQRNKGNFPGRFSGRQFSNSRSEMNVSTLELGDSALYLCASSLQGEQYFGPGTRLTVT.

The chain links TRBV5-5 to TRBJ1-2; D might be TRBD1 (5 bases). This CDR3 has 13 amino acids. Germline V lookup: CDR1 SGHKS, CDR2 YYEKEE (reference sequence). Trimming removed 2 bases at V and 1 base at J, with 6 bases between. The CDR3 bases are TGTGCCAGCAGCTTCGGGGGTAACTATGGCTACACCTTC. Encoded protein: CASSFGGNYGYTF.

The chain has TRBV10-3 and TRBJ1-4; D not certain. This CDR3 comprises 13 residues. Trimming stripped 4 bases from V and 3 bases from J, with 6 bases between. Germline CDR1 reads ENHRY; CDR2 reads SYGVKD. In DNA form, the CDR3 reads TGTGCCATCAGTGGTGGCTCTAATGAAAAACTGTTTTTT. Its translation: CAISGGSNEKLFF.

This clone has a handful of counts. This rearrangement joins TRBV11-2 to TRBJ2-7; possibly TRBD2 for D (6 bases). With 5 bases removed from V and 1 base from J, the gap between germline ends came to 15 bases. Germline V gene data show CDR1 as SGHAT and CDR2 as FQNNGV. The CDR3 has 15 residues. The CDR3 here is CASSPDYLGSYEQYF. The CDR3 nucleotides read TGTGCCAGCAGCCCGGACTACCTAGGGTCCTACGAGCAGTACTTC.

V usage is TRBV7-2 and J usage is TRBJ1-4; D unclear. The V and J ends lost 3 bases and 7 bases respectively, with 15 bases between them. The CDR3 extends over 15 amino acids. Germline V gene sequence: CDR1 SGHTA, CDR2 FQGNSA. The CDR3 sequence: CASSFGTGIREKLFF. The CDR3 DNA is TGTGCCAGCAGCTTCGGCACCGGGATTCGTGAAAAACTGTTTTTT.

A few counts support this clone. The chain is built from TRBV21-1 and TRBJ2-3; the table's D call of TRBD2 was not tested on the DNA. TRBV21-1 corresponds to a pseudogene. The CDR3 has 16 residues. The DNA for the CDR3 is TGTGCCAGCAGCAACCTTCTGAGAACTAGCACAGATACGCAGTATTTT. Translation: CASSNLLRTSTDTQYF.

This clone was counted between two and nine times. The CDR3 DNA sequence: TGCAGTGCTCTTGGGGAGGGCTACACCTTC. This codes for CSALGEGYTF. The chain recombines TRBV20-1 with TRBJ1-2; D unresolved. This CDR3 has 10 amino acids. Germline lookup yields CDR1 DFQATT and CDR2 SNEGSKA (reference sequence). Trimming shortened V by 5 bases and J by 8 bases, and 9 bases separated the two germline ends.

The chain joins TRBV30 to TRBJ1-1; D is perhaps TRBD1 (5 bases). Trimming shortened V by 5 bases and J by 3 bases, and 10 bases separated the two germline ends. In germline, CDR1 is GTSNPN, CDR2 SVGIG (reference sequence). The CDR3 is 12 residues long. The CDR3 bases are TGTGCCTGGGGGGGGGTCCACACTGAAGCTTTCTTT. Residues: CAWGGVHTEAFF.

The chain employs TRBV6-1 and TRBJ1-2, with D perhaps TRBD1 (5 bases). Per the germline V gene, CDR1 is MNHNS and CDR2 is SASEGT. Trimming pared 3 bases from V and 4 bases from J, leaving 9 bases between. This CDR3 region has 13 residues. CDR3 nucleotide sequence: TGTGCCAGCAGTGACGGGGGTCGCTATGGCTACACCTTC. It specifies CASSDGGRYGYTF.

V is TRBV18 and J is TRBJ1-1; no definite D call. V was cut by 1 base and J by 1 base, with 4 bases left in between. This CDR3 region has 13 residues. Germline loops: CDR1 KGHSH, CDR2 LQKENI. The CDR3 DNA sequence: TGTGCCAGCTCACCACGAGGGAACACTGAAGCTTTCTTT. Protein product: CASSPRGNTEAFF.

The chain employs TRBV9 and TRBJ1-2; 10 positions agree with TRBD1. Trimming removed 3 bases from V and 4 bases from J; junction bases left unmatched: 6. The CDR3 length is 15 residues. Germline-derived CDR1 and CDR2 are SGDLS and YYNGEE. This chain's CDR3 is CASSGGTGAVYGYTF. CDR3 sequence (DNA): TGTGCCAGCAGCGGTGGGACAGGGGCGGTCTATGGCTACACCTTC.

The chain couples TRBV7-8 to TRBJ1-2; D not resolved. V was trimmed by 5 bases and J by 6 bases, leaving 19 bases between them. The length of the CDR3 is 15 residues. Germline lookup yields CDR1 SGHVS and CDR2 FQNEAQ. The CDR3 sequence: CASSPYSPLRDGYTF. The CDR3 coding sequence is TGTGCCAGCAGCCCCTACAGCCCTCTGAGGGATGGCTACACCTTC.

The genes are TRBV5-1 and TRBJ2-1; no reliable D call. The ends were cut back, 0 bases at V and 6 bases at J, with 7 bases in the middle. This CDR3 contains 13 residues. From germline, CDR1 is SGHRS and CDR2 YFSETQ. CDR3 sequence reads: CASSLVRVNEQFF. In DNA form, the CDR3 reads TGCGCCAGCAGCTTGGTGAGAGTCAATGAGCAGTTCTTC.

The chain recombines TRBV7-7 with TRBJ2-2; no clear D. V lost 6 bases, J lost 4 bases, and 18 bases lay in between. Germline lookup yields CDR1 SSHAT and CDR2 FNYEAQ (reference sequence). This CDR3 has 16 amino acids. CDR3 sequence reads: CASSSVGPFSTGELFF. The CDR3 DNA is TGTGCCAGCAGTTCCGTTGGTCCATTTAGCACCGGGGAGCTGTTTTTT.

V is TRBV9 and J is TRBJ2-1; 8 bases are shared with TRBD2. Trimming removed 0 bases from V and 5 bases from J; junction bases left unmatched: 7. Germline loops: CDR1 SGDLS, CDR2 YYNGEE. CDR3 length equals 16 residues. The CDR3 nucleotides read TGTGCCAGCAGCGTAGAAAGAAGCGGGGGAGACAATGAGCAGTTCTTC. Translation gives CASSVERSGGDNEQFF.

This rearrangement joins TRBV2 to TRBJ1-5; a weak D match, TRBD1 (5 bases). Trimming left V 0 bases short and J 7 bases short, with 10 bases between. The CDR3 has 14 residues. Germline values: CDR1 SNHLY, CDR2 FYNNEI. CDR3 sequence reads: CASSEALQGQPQHF. CDR3 DNA sequence: TGTGCCAGCAGTGAAGCGCTGCAGGGCCAGCCCCAGCATTTT.

This clone has only a few counts. The CDR3 protein is CASSYSGQGTYGYTF. The DNA of the CDR3 is TGTGCCAGCAGTTACTCGGGACAGGGTACCTATGGCTACACCTTC. The V and J genes are TRBV6-5 and TRBJ1-2, with 9 bases that match TRBD1. The length of the CDR3 is 15 residues. With V trimmed by 0 bases and J by 4 bases, 3 bases remained unmatched. Looked up from germline, CDR1 is MNHEY and CDR2 is SVGAGI.

In its sample, this clone was seen a few times. This chain links TRBV2 with TRBJ2-5, with D uncertain. Germline values: CDR1 SNHLY, CDR2 FYNNEI. Trimming took off 3 bases at V and 14 bases at J, with 10 bases between the two ends. There are 10 residues in the CDR3. The CDR3: CASSDRFQYF. CDR3 DNA: TGTGCCAGCAGTGACAGGTTTCAATACTTC.